Following are 22 T cell receptor beta chains from one sample sequenced in a study of Graves' ophthalmopathy and Graves' hyperthyroidism. RNA transcripts served as template for amplifying TCR beta CDR3 sequences. HTBI primers primed a first-round RT-PCR, and a second-round multiplex PCR followed. TCRdb reprocessed the multiplex PCR reads with MiXCR, giving one entry per CDR3 protein. The sample has more than 300,000 distinct CDR3 sequences; about a sixth are singletons. Input material: peripheral blood. These receptors were taken from an adult woman with stable Graves' hyperthyroidism.

The table lists this clonotype with many counts. The V gene is TRBV24-1, the J gene TRBJ2-7; D is unclear. The germline V gene encodes CDR1 KGHDR and CDR2 SFDVKD. CDR3 length equals 16 residues. Trimming took 4 bases from V and 2 from J, leaving 17 bases between them. CDR3: CATSDPPDPFTYEQYF. In nucleotides, the CDR3 is TGTGCCACCAGTGACCCTCCTGACCCTTTCACCTACGAGCAGTACTTC.

This clonotype was counted ten times or more. V usage is TRBV7-2 and J usage is TRBJ2-5; D is uncertain. Per the germline V gene, CDR1 is SGHTA and CDR2 is FQGNSA. Between the trimmed V and J ends, which lost 1 base and 0 bases, there was a span of 12 bases. The CDR3 is 16 residues long. The CDR3 DNA follows: TGTGCCAGCAGCTTAGGCGTAGACCCCTACCAAGAGACCCAGTACTTC. It is translated as CASSLGVDPYQETQYF.

This clonotype was detected only a few times. V and J are TRBV12-5 and TRBJ2-2; the D gene could be TRBD1 or TRBD2 (5 bases each). V was clipped by 0 bases and J by 2 bases, with 13 bases between them. Germline V lookup: CDR1 LGHNT, CDR2 FRNRAP. The CDR3 is made up of 17 amino acids. The CDR3 protein is CASGLVKVRDNTGELFF. The DNA of the CDR3 is TGTGCTAGTGGTTTGGTAAAGGTCCGGGACAACACCGGGGAGCTGTTTTTT.

This clonotype was counted at least ten times. An end of the junction does not agree with germline; a read error may underlie this. This chain joins TRBV11-2 and TRBJ1-1; a possible D gene is TRBD1 (5 bases). Per germline, CDR1 SGHAT and CDR2 FQNNGV. There are 18 residues in the CDR3. The CDR3 loop is CASSLDYRTRKRGFGAFF. CDR3 in DNA: TGTGCCAGCAGCCTAGACTACCGGACAAGGAAGAGGGGATTTGGAGCTTTCTTT.

The sample holds many counts of this clonotype. The chain joins TRBV12-3 or TRBV12-4 to TRBJ2-7; 11 bases match TRBD2. The J segment lost 4 bases and the V segment lost 5 bases, leaving 7 bases of the junction unmatched. CDR3 length: 15 residues. This CDR3 is CASSRTSGSIYEQYF. The CDR3 nucleotides read TGTGCCAGCAGTCGTACTAGCGGGAGTATTTACGAGCAGTACTTC.

The chain recombines TRBV9 with TRBJ1-3; D is undetermined. Deletions cut 0 bases from V and 3 bases from J, with 4 bases between. The CDR3 sequence is 13 residues long. From germline, CDR1 is SGDLS and CDR2 YYNGEE. This CDR3 reads CASSVGDGNTIYF. For the CDR3, the DNA is TGTGCCAGCAGCGTAGGGGATGGAAACACCATATATTTT. The variable domain in full, with the rest retrieved from reference TRBV9 and TRBJ1-3, is DSGVTQTPKHLITATGQRVTLRCSPRSGDLSVYWYQQSLDQGLQFLIQYYNGEERAKGNILERFSAQQFPDLHSELNLSSLELGDSALYFCASSVGDGNTIYFGEGSWLTVV.

This clonotype has at least ten counts. The V and J genes are TRBV20-1 and TRBJ2-2; 9 nucleotides align to TRBD2. The CDR3 runs 15 residues. Germline V gene lookup returns CDR1 DFQATT and CDR2 SNEGSKA (reference sequence). The trim removed 4 bases at V and 6 bases at J, leaving 9 bases unmatched. The CDR3 is CSATRSASGAGELFF. The DNA of the CDR3 is TGCAGTGCTACCAGGTCGGCTAGCGGGGCCGGGGAGCTGTTTTTT.

At least ten counts were recorded for this clonotype. A read error may produce the germline difference seen at one junction end. The V call is TRBV28, the J call TRBJ2-7; no firm D call. Germline values: CDR1 MDHEN, CDR2 SYDVKM. This CDR3 has 17 amino acids. The CDR3 is CASSSSGGPKSSYEQYF. CDR3 sequence (DNA): TGTGCTAGCAGTTCATCCGGCGGTCCTAAAAGCTCCTACGAGCAGTACTTC.

This clonotype was seen a few times. The gene calls are TRBV10-3 and TRBJ2-7; D gene uncertain. Looked up from germline, CDR1 is ENHRY and CDR2 is SYGVKD. The CDR3 is 17 amino acids. V was cut by 0 bases and J by 2 bases, with 17 bases left in between. The CDR3 sequence: CAISESTLRLAPYEQYF. CDR3 coding DNA: TGTGCCATCAGTGAGTCGACTCTCCGGCTGGCCCCCTACGAGCAGTACTTC.

This clonotype was observed at least ten times. The chain recombines TRBV28 with TRBJ2-2; D might be TRBD2 (5 bases). The V and J ends lost 2 bases and 6 bases respectively, with 13 bases between them. Germline V gene lookup returns CDR1 MDHEN and CDR2 SYDVKM. The CDR3 runs to 15 residues. CDR3 protein: CASSLPGRGAGELFF. The CDR3 nucleotides are TGTGCCAGCAGTTTACCCGGACGGGGAGCCGGGGAGCTGTTTTTT.

This clonotype was seen repeatedly, ten times or more. This rearrangement joins TRBV2 to TRBJ1-2, with D possibly matching TRBD1 (5 bases). V was shortened by 3 bases and J by 4 bases, with 18 bases between the two germline ends. Germline CDR1 is SNHLY and CDR2 is FYNNEI. This CDR3 region has 16 residues. The CDR3 DNA reads TGTGCCAGCAGTGACGTCCCCGGGGGTTCCGGCTATGGCTACACCTTC. This translates into CASSDVPGGSGYGYTF.

In its sample, this clonotype was seen many times. The CDR3 region is CAIRGGSGDTEAFF. The CDR3 bases are TGTGCCATCCGTGGGGGGTCGGGGGACACTGAAGCTTTCTTT. The rearrangement uses TRBV7-2 and TRBJ1-1; D is possibly TRBD1 (5 bases). The CDR3 covers 14 residues. Germline loops: CDR1 SGHTA, CDR2 FQGNSA. Trimming took 10 bases from V and 3 from J, leaving 18 bases between them.

This clonotype was detected many times. The rearrangement uses TRBV6-1 and TRBJ2-7; 12 nucleotides align to TRBD1. The CDR3 is 15 amino acids. CDR1 and CDR2 (germline): MNHNS, SASEGT. Unmatched junction bases numbered 6, after V lost 6 bases and J lost 3 bases. CDR3 protein: CASRGDRGRFYEQYF. For the CDR3, the DNA is TGTGCCAGCAGGGGGGACAGGGGGCGTTTCTACGAGCAGTACTTC.

This clonotype was detected ten times or more. The chain recombines TRBV28 with TRBJ2-2; D might be TRBD1 (6 bases). Trimming shortened V by 7 bases and J by 2 bases, and 14 bases separated the two germline ends. CDR3 length equals 15 residues. Germline values: CDR1 MDHEN, CDR2 SYDVKM. The CDR3 is CASTRDTLNTGELFF. CDR3 DNA sequence: TGTGCCAGCACCCGGGACACCTTAAACACCGGGGAGCTGTTTTTT.

Many counts were recorded for this clonotype. The chain recombines TRBV6-1 with TRBJ1-5, with D tentatively TRBD1 (5 bases). The CDR3 length is 16 residues. The V gene lost 0 bases and the J gene lost 0 bases, with 9 bases spanning the gap. In germline, CDR1 is MNHNS, CDR2 SASEGT. CDR3 DNA: TGTGCCAGCAGTGAAGCTCCAGGGTTTAGCAATCAGCCCCAGCATTTT. This sequence encodes CASSEAPGFSNQPQHF.

The table lists this clonotype with many counts. The gene calls are TRBV5-5 and TRBJ2-7; TRBD2 aligns across 9 bases. V lost 4 bases to trimming and J lost 3 bases; unmatched junction nucleotides: 5. This CDR3 has 14 amino acids. CDR1 and CDR2 from the germline V gene are SGHKS and YYEKEE (reference sequence). CDR3 DNA sequence: TGTGCCAGCAGCACCCCGACTAGCGGCTACGAGCAGTACTTC. Residues: CASSTPTSGYEQYF. The full variable domain, completed using reference TRBV5-5 and TRBJ2-7, is DAGVTQSPTHLIKTRGQQVTLRCSPISGHKSVSWYQQVLGQGPQFIFQYYEKEERGRGNFPDRFSARQFPNYSSELNVNALLLGDSALYLCASSTPTSGYEQYFGPGTRLTVT.

The CDR3 coding sequence is TGCGCCAGCGGGAAAAACTACGAGCAGTACTTC. Protein sequence: CASGKNYEQYF. The J gene is TRBJ2-7, the V gene TRBV10-1, with unresolved D. From germline, CDR1 is WNHNN and CDR2 SYGVQD (reference sequence). The V gene lost 8 bases and the J gene lost 3 bases, with 8 bases spanning the gap. The CDR3 spans 11 residues.

This clonotype has ten or more counts. The chain couples TRBV27 to TRBJ1-5; 7 nucleotides agree with TRBD1. The CDR3 contains 19 residues. Trimming took 4 bases from V and 2 from J; bases not matched to a gene: 17. Germline CDR1 and CDR2: MNHEY and SMNVEV (reference sequence). The CDR3 spells CASSSFLRDRRSRNQPQHF. CDR3 DNA: TGTGCCAGCAGTTCCTTCCTCCGGGACAGAAGATCTCGCAATCAGCCCCAGCATTTT.

The chain couples TRBV25-1 to TRBJ2-6; a weak D match, TRBD1 (6 bases). V lost 3 bases to trimming and J lost 1 base, with 10 bases between them. The CDR3 sequence is 16 residues long. Germline CDR1 and CDR2: MGHDK and SYGVNS. CDR3 in DNA: TGTGCCAGCAGTGACCGGACAGATTCTGGGGCCAACGTCCTGACTTTC. Amino acids: CASSDRTDSGANVLTF.

This clonotype was seen at least ten times. The chain is built from TRBV6-2 or TRBV6-3 and TRBJ1-2; weak D call: TRBD1 (5 bases). Per the germline V gene, CDR1 is MNHEY and CDR2 is SVGEGT. V was trimmed by 4 bases and J by 3 bases, leaving 18 bases between them. There are 16 residues in the CDR3. The CDR3 loop is CASSWGVGHYYYGYTF. The CDR3 DNA follows: TGTGCCAGCAGTTGGGGCGTCGGTCACTACTACTATGGCTACACCTTC.

This clonotype was counted at least ten times. The rearrangement joins TRBV4-1 to TRBJ1-1; no reliable D call. The CDR3 consists of 15 residues. Looked up from germline, CDR1 is MGHRA and CDR2 is YSYEKL. Trimming left V 0 bases short and J 0 bases short, with 8 bases between. In nucleotides, the CDR3 is TGCGCCAGCAGCCAAGATGGGGAGTTGAACACTGAAGCTTTCTTT. This sequence encodes CASSQDGELNTEAFF.

Here the CDR3 DNA reads TGTGCCAGCAGCTCTATACGGACAGATAAGGTGTCTGGGGCCAACGTCCTGACTTTC. Residues: CASSSIRTDKVSGANVLTF. The chain joins TRBV28 to TRBJ2-6, with D perhaps TRBD1 (6 bases). Deletions cut 6 bases from V and 1 base from J, with 22 bases between. Per germline, CDR1 MDHEN and CDR2 SYDVKM. This CDR3 region has 19 residues.